A selection of T cell receptor beta chains follows, all from one sample in a study of monozygotic twins with inflammatory bowel disease. TCRdb reprocessed the 5' RACE reads, with one entry per CDR3 protein and no DNA. Its clone listing holds about 170,000 distinct CDR3 sequences. Sequencing input: blood. The source of these receptors is a human donor with ulcerative colitis or Crohn's disease, or a healthy co-twin of an affected twin (not recorded which). Both conserved end residues are part of each CDR3.

v_call	j_call	cdr3_aa
TRBV3-1	TRBJ1-5	CASSQDRVQPQHF
TRBV7-3	TRBJ2-7	CASSRDRGNPYEQYF
TRBV6-1	TRBJ2-7	CASSEEPGVISEQYF
TRBV7-3	TRBJ2-7	CASSPGLAGASYEQYF
TRBV29-1	TRBJ2-1	CSVLIGSSGRTIFHNEQFF
TRBV5-6	TRBJ1-2	CASTPRRGGYTF
TRBV7-8	TRBJ2-7	CASSHDRVLYEQYF
TRBV2	TRBJ1-6	CASRPLQNYNSPLHF
TRBV7-3	TRBJ2-7	CASSLQKAGTYEQYF
TRBV10-3	TRBJ2-2	CAISERQGELFF
TRBV7-2	TRBJ2-4	CASSRGGGKNIQYF
TRBV18	TRBJ2-7	CASSPRGIDEQYF
TRBV18	TRBJ2-1	CASSLPGTSGNEQFF
TRBV7-6	TRBJ1-3	CASSNQGGTIYF
TRBV28	TRBJ2-5	CASSLSAGIGETQYF
TRBV7-2	TRBJ2-7	CASSSSLPYEQYF
TRBV25-1	TRBJ1-2	CASTPRGGANYGYTF
TRBV11-2	TRBJ2-5	CASSAYRSGTSGMRPQETQYF
TRBV5-1	TRBJ2-3	CASSKGQAPTDTQYF
TRBV10-3	TRBJ2-5	CAISEPGQGGETQYF
TRBV12-5	TRBJ2-1	CASGVGNSYNEQFF
TRBV9	TRBJ2-1	CASSPRSSGASSYNEQFF
TRBV7-3	TRBJ2-2	CASSLDGANTGELFF
TRBV5-1	TRBJ2-3	CASSVASERTDTQYF